Listed here are 8 T cell receptor beta chains from one sample, sequenced in a study of blood T cell repertoires in COVID-19 (TCRdb year 2020). Receptor amplification or capture employed the immunoSEQ multiplex PCR assay. In TCRdb, the immuneACCESS table is reduced to in-frame sequences with V and J assigned. These tables do not hold every clone; where another copy was compared, an unresolved V gene accounts for under half, and the others remain unexplained. The sample profile shows 150,000 to 250,000 clones; roughly 90% of them were found once. In total, the top ten clones hold around 2% of the sample. Specimen: PBMCs or T cells enriched from blood (not recorded which). These receptors were taken from a woman in her thirties who had recovered from COVID-19.

This chain links TRBV5-5 with TRBJ2-3, with D unresolved. The CDR3 runs to 16 residues. Germline V gene lookup returns CDR1 SGHKS and CDR2 YYEKEE (reference sequence). V was clipped by 4 bases and J by 2 bases, with 17 bases between them. CDR3 in amino acids: CASSLTGGWPTDTQYF. CDR3 nucleotides: TGTGCCAGCAGCCTCACGGGTGGGTGGCCCACAGATACGCAGTATTTT.

The table lists this clone with a count of one. The chain uses TRBV5-8 and TRBJ1-1; D may be TRBD1 (5 bases). In germline, CDR1 is SGHTS, CDR2 YDEGEE. The CDR3 contains 17 residues. V lost 6 bases, J lost 5 bases, and 26 bases lay in between. CDR3 amino acids: CASTAGLPSPSKTEAFF. The CDR3 region has the DNA TGTGCCAGCACCGCAGGGCTACCCAGCCCCTCGAAGACTGAAGCTTTCTTT.

This chain uses TRBV6-5 with TRBJ2-3, with TRBD1 matching 7 bases. CDR3 length equals 14 residues. Per germline, CDR1 MNHEY and CDR2 SVGAGI. With 6 bases clipped from V and 6 bases from J, the junction kept 9 bases outside the gene matches. The CDR3 spells CASRPQGRRDTQYF. The CDR3 DNA follows: TGTGCCAGCAGGCCACAGGGGCGCAGGGATACGCAGTATTTT.

The V gene is TRBV6-6, the J gene TRBJ2-1, with TRBD1 matching 9 bases. With V trimmed by 7 bases and J by 9 bases, 10 bases remained unmatched. Germline V CDR1 and CDR2: MNHNY, SVGAGI (reference sequence). This CDR3 contains 14 residues. CDR3 bases: TGTGCCAGCACCGAAGGGACAGGGATTCGTGAGCAGTTCTTC. This translates into CASTEGTGIREQFF.

This clone was picked up a small number of times. The chain combines TRBV19 with TRBJ1-1; the match to TRBD1 covers 7 bases. The CDR3 covers 15 residues. Germline loops: CDR1 LNHDA, CDR2 SQIVND (reference sequence). V lost 8 bases and J lost 1; bases outside the gene matches: 10. CDR3 coding DNA: TGTGCCAGTCTCCCCCAGGGGGTTGAGAACACTGAAGCTTTCTTT. Translated: CASLPQGVENTEAFF.

The genes are TRBV7-2 and TRBJ2-7; D is perhaps TRBD1 (6 bases). Trimming stripped 4 bases from V and 4 bases from J, with 11 bases between. CDR1 is SGHTA, CDR2 FQGNSA, per germline. The CDR3 is 13 amino acids. The CDR3 loop reads CASSYQDSYEQYF. DNA of the CDR3: TGTGCCAGCAGCTACCAGGACAGTTACGAGCAGTACTTC. The whole variable domain, filled in from reference TRBV7-2 and TRBJ2-7, reads GAGVSQSPSNKVTEKGKDVELRCDPISGHTALYWYRQSLGQGLEFLIYFQGNSAPDKSGLPSDRFSAERTGGSVSTLTIQRTQQEDSAVYLCASSYQDSYEQYFGPGTRLTVT.

The chain links TRBV24-1 to TRBJ2-5; tentatively, D is TRBD1 (6 bases). The ends were cut back, 4 bases at V and 4 bases at J, with 12 bases in the middle. In germline, CDR1 is KGHDR, CDR2 SFDVKD. The CDR3 spans 14 residues. The CDR3 loop is CATSDPAGVETQYF. The CDR3 region has the DNA TGTGCCACCAGTGACCCCGCAGGGGTAGAGACCCAGTACTTC.

This rearrangement joins TRBV21-1 to TRBJ2-7; the table's TRBD2 call for D was not verified on the DNA. TRBV21-1 is marked as a pseudogene. This CDR3 has 20 residues. CDR3 in amino acids: CASSMSGTLGRRGPSYEQYF. CDR3 in DNA: TGTGCCAGCAGCATGTCCGGGACGTTAGGAAGGCGGGGGCCCTCCTACGAGCAGTACTTC.